Reported below is one T cell receptor (beta chain). Random hexamers were used to reverse transcribe the RNA input (about 0.45 to 1 ug). An immunoSEQ multiplex PCR generated amplified TCR beta CDR3 products spanning 54 Vbeta and 13 Jbeta. A single record per CDR3 protein comes from TCRdb applying MiXCR to the immunoSEQ multiplex PCR reads. Of more than 150,000 distinct CDR3 sequences in the sample, 85% to 95% are singletons; the top ten hold around 0.21%. This entry comes from a study of CD8 T cells in Susac syndrome. The CDR3 has 13 residues. Trimming pared 4 bases from V and 6 bases from J, leaving 13 bases between. Germline CDR1 reads SGHDN; CDR2 reads FVKESK. The sequenced target, TCR beta, came from blood CD8+ and CD4+ T cells. The multiple sclerosis controls consisted of treatment-naive patients with relapsing-remitting disease, either stable or active. TEMRA cells were FACS-enriched, unlike CD8+ and CD4+ T cells, which were negatively isolated.

The V and J genes are TRBV14 and TRBJ2-7; maybe TRBD1 (5 bases). The TCR sequence derives from a human donor with multiple sclerosis. The sequenced sample was CD8+ T cells from PBMCs. The CDR3 region is CASSPYRTSEQYF. The CDR3 nucleotides are TGTGCCAGCAGCCCATACAGGACGTCCGAGCAGTACTTC.